What follows is one T cell receptor (beta chain) and its context. Its specificity is unknown. This table comes from immunoSEQ multiplex PCR, and its TCRdb copy is limited to in-frame clones, with some not included. The sample holds about 600,000 clones, around 97% seen once. The data are from a study of shared clonotypes between healthy human individuals. General study results and limits: Relative to memory subsets, naive subsets generally showed larger estimated richness.

Trimming left V 5 bases short and J 2 bases short, with 12 bases between. This CDR3 region has 15 residues. Germline V gene sequence: CDR1 SGHTA, CDR2 FQGTGA. The chain carries TRBV7-3 and TRBJ2-2; D perhaps matches TRBD2 (5 bases). The sequence came from a woman in her twenties or thirties in good health. The material sequenced was naive CD4+ T cells sorted from blood. As for subset: CD45RA+ positively selected. The CDR3 reads CASSPHGLNTGELFF. CDR3 DNA sequence: TGTGCCAGCAGCCCACACGGACTCAACACCGGGGAGCTGTTTTTT.